The 22 T cell receptor beta chains given below trace back to one sample, sequenced in a study of shared clonotypes between healthy human individuals. The method was immunoSEQ multiplex PCR; TCRdb's version includes in-frame clones alone and lacks a portion of them. Of about 2.4 million clones listed, over 85% are singletons. The sequencing input was naive CD4+ T cells from PBMCs. Subset given: CD45RA+ positively selected. These receptors were taken from a man aged 18 to 29 in good health. Some clones in this sample may be carry-over from other donors' samples.

The rearrangement links TRBV10-2 to TRBJ1-3; 7 bases match TRBD1. The CDR3 is 16 residues long. Germline V gives CDR1 WSHSY, CDR2 SAAADI. With 2 bases clipped from V and 0 bases from J, the junction kept 4 bases outside the gene matches. CDR3 in amino acids: CASSERGQISGNTIYF. CDR3 DNA sequence: TGCGCCAGCAGTGAGAGGGGACAGATCTCTGGAAACACCATATATTTT.

A single count supports this clone. This chain connects TRBV4-2 to TRBJ2-4; 16 bases are shared with TRBD2. This CDR3 is 19 amino acids long. Germline CDR1 and CDR2: LGHNA and YNFKEQ. V lost 0 bases and J lost 3; bases outside the gene matches: 5. The CDR3 is CASSQEGTSGRVSKNIQYF. The CDR3 DNA reads as TGTGCCAGCAGCCAAGAAGGGACTAGCGGGAGGGTGAGCAAAAACATTCAGTACTTC.

In this sample, this clone turned up a few times. V and J are TRBV18 and TRBJ1-1, with 7 nucleotides matching TRBD1. The CDR3 loop spans 14 amino acids. The V gene's germline CDR1 is KGHSH and CDR2 LQKENI. V gave up 3 bases and J gave up 6 bases; unmatched junction bases: 7. CDR3 protein: CASSPTGRFAEAFF. As DNA, the CDR3 is TGTGCCAGCTCACCGACAGGGAGGTTCGCTGAAGCTTTCTTT.

The V call is TRBV30, the J call TRBJ1-2; possible D gene TRBD1, 6 bases. The CDR3 length is 13 residues. V lost 1 base, J lost 4 bases, and 10 bases lay in between. Per germline, CDR1 GTSNPN and CDR2 SVGIG (reference sequence). Here the CDR3 reads CAWSARGTYGYTF. CDR3 nucleotide sequence: TGTGCCTGGAGTGCCAGGGGAACCTATGGCTACACCTTC.

This chain connects TRBV5-5 to TRBJ2-7; TRBD2 matches at 12 bases. The CDR3 loop spans 15 amino acids. Germline assignment: CDR1 SGHKS and CDR2 YYEKEE (reference sequence). The ends lost 4 bases at V and 2 bases at J; junction bases unmatched: 4. In DNA, the CDR3 is TGTGCCAGCAGCCAGCTAGCGGGAGGGCCCTACGAGCAGTACTTC. This sequence encodes CASSQLAGGPYEQYF.

The table lists this clone with many counts. J is TRBJ2-2 and V is TRBV5-1; 8 nucleotides agree with TRBD2. Germline CDR1 and CDR2: SGHRS and YFSETQ. Unmatched junction bases numbered 6, after V lost 1 base and J lost 7 bases. This CDR3 spans 15 amino acids. The CDR3 region has the DNA TGCGCCAGCAGCTTGATCGGGAGGGCCGTCGGGGAGCTGTTTTTT. Translated, it gives CASSLIGRAVGELFF.

The chain employs TRBV21-1 and TRBJ1-5. TRBV21-1 is a recognized pseudogene. The CDR3 is made up of 16 amino acids. This CDR3 reads CASSERRTGKNQPQHF. Here the CDR3 DNA reads TGTGCCAGCAGCGAAAGGAGAACGGGGAAAAATCAGCCCCAGCATTTT.

The chain carries TRBV27 and TRBJ2-1, with 7 bases identical to TRBD2. CDR1 and CDR2 (germline): MNHEY, SMNVEV (reference sequence). This CDR3 spans 17 amino acids. V was clipped by 3 bases and J by 5 bases; unmatched bases: 13. In nucleotides, the CDR3 is TGTGCCAGCAGTTTCATCTCACCAGCGGGAAGTGACAATGAGCAGTTCTTC. It translates to CASSFISPAGSDNEQFF.

Remarks on this clone: Within the sample, other DNA sequences also encode this same CDR3. This chain joins TRBV30 and TRBJ2-1, with TRBD2 identical over 9 bases. CDR1 and CDR2 (germline): GTSNPN, SVGIG (reference sequence). The J segment lost 4 bases and the V segment lost 0 bases, leaving 4 bases of the junction unmatched. This CDR3 has 15 residues. CDR3 sequence: CAWSVGLAGYNEQFF. Written as DNA, the CDR3 is TGTGCCTGGAGTGTAGGCCTAGCGGGATACAATGAGCAGTTCTTC.

The V and J genes are TRBV19 and TRBJ2-7; 8 positions match TRBD2. The CDR3 is made up of 14 amino acids. V lost 6 bases to trimming and J lost 2 bases; unmatched junction nucleotides: 6. Germline CDR1 is LNHDA and CDR2 is SQIVND (reference sequence). The CDR3, as DNA: TGTGCCAGTAGGTTGTCGGGAGGGACCTACGAGCAGTACTTC. This codes for CASRLSGGTYEQYF. Filled out from reference TRBV19 and TRBJ2-7, the complete variable domain reads DGGITQSPKYLFRKEGQNVTLSCEQNLNHDAMYWYRQDPGQGLRLIYYSQIVNDFQKGDIAEGYSVSREKKESFPLTVTSAQKNPTAFYLCASRLSGGTYEQYFGPGTRLTVT.

The rearrangement uses TRBV11-2 and TRBJ2-1; D gene unclear. Trimming stripped 5 bases from V and 7 bases from J, with 18 bases between. The CDR3 is made up of 15 amino acids. Germline CDR1 SGHAT, CDR2 FQNNGV. The CDR3 nucleotides read TGTGCCAGCAGCCCGACCCCGCAGCCGTTAAATGAGCAGTTCTTC. Translating gives CASSPTPQPLNEQFF.

This chain links TRBV11-2 with TRBJ2-7; D gene ambiguous. The germline CDR1 and CDR2 sequences are SGHAT and FQNNGV. V lost 5 bases and J lost 5, with 28 bases in between. The CDR3 spans 18 residues. In DNA, the CDR3 is TGTGCCAGCAGCCCCCGATACTCTATGGTCGACCGACCGCACGAGCAGTACTTC. It yields the protein CASSPRYSMVDRPHEQYF.

In regard to this clone: The sample carries other DNA sequences with the same CDR3. This chain uses TRBV6-1 with TRBJ1-1; tentatively, D is TRBD1 (5 bases). The CDR3 spans 13 residues. V was pared by 3 bases and J by 1 base, with 6 bases between. Germline assignment: CDR1 MNHNS and CDR2 SASEGT. The CDR3 DNA is TGTGCCAGCAGTGAGCAGGGGAACACTGAAGCTTTCTTT. Translating gives CASSEQGNTEAFF.

This clone was detected once. The V gene is TRBV11-2, the J gene TRBJ1-2, with unresolved D. Germline lookup yields CDR1 SGHAT and CDR2 FQNNGV. Trimming removed 5 bases at V and 5 bases at J, with 12 bases between. The CDR3 runs to 13 residues. In nucleotides, the CDR3 is TGTGCCAGCAGCCAGGCGGGCGGTTATGGCTACACCTTC. Translated: CASSQAGGYGYTF. Full variable domain (missing parts from reference TRBV11-2 and TRBJ1-2): EAGVAQSPRYKIIEKRQSVAFWCNPISGHATLYWYQQILGQGPKLLIQFQNNGVVDDSQLPKDRFSAERLKGVDSTLKIQPAKLEDSAVYLCASSQAGGYGYTFGSGTRLTVV.

In this sample, this clone turned up a few times. At the DNA level, this CDR3 is encoded by other sequences in the same sample as well. This sequence joins TRBV5-1 and TRBJ2-3; 11 bases are shared with TRBD2. Germline V gene lookup returns CDR1 SGHRS and CDR2 YFSETQ. The CDR3 extends over 16 amino acids. V shed 0 bases, J shed 0 bases, and the junction held 0 bases outside the gene matches. The CDR3 protein is CASSLGLAGSTDTQYF. The DNA for the CDR3 is TGCGCCAGCAGCTTGGGACTAGCGGGGAGCACAGATACGCAGTATTTT. Based on the CDR3 plus reference TRBV5-1 and TRBJ2-3, the full variable domain is KAGVTQTPRYLIKTRGQQVTLSCSPISGHRSVSWYQQTPGQGLQFLFEYFSETQRNKGNFPGRFSGRQFSNSRSEMNVSTLELGDSALYLCASSLGLAGSTDTQYFGPGTRLTVL.

The gene calls are TRBV9 and TRBJ2-7, with 7 bases lining up with TRBD1. The germline gives CDR1 SGDLS, CDR2 YYNGEE. The CDR3 has 14 residues. V was pared by 3 bases and J by 2 bases, with 5 bases of the junction left unmatched. The CDR3 here is CASSATGDPYEQYF. The CDR3 region has the DNA TGTGCCAGCAGCGCTACAGGGGACCCCTACGAGCAGTACTTC.

The chain couples TRBV2 to TRBJ2-2; TRBD1 might be the D (6 bases). Germline CDR1 and CDR2: SNHLY and FYNNEI. The CDR3 loop spans 14 amino acids. Trimming pared 5 bases from V and 4 bases from J, leaving 11 bases between. The CDR3 spells CASSSDRSTGELFF. CDR3 sequence (DNA): TGTGCCAGCAGTTCAGACAGGTCCACCGGGGAGCTGTTTTTT. Full variable domain (rest looked up from reference TRBV2 and TRBJ2-2): EPEVTQTPSHQVTQMGQEVILRCVPISNHLYFYWYRQILGQKVEFLVSFYNNEISEKSEIFDDQFSVERPDGSNFTLKIRSTKLEDSAMYFCASSSDRSTGELFFGEGSRLTVL.

This rearrangement joins TRBV18 to TRBJ1-1; the match to TRBD1 covers 9 bases. CDR1 KGHSH and CDR2 LQKENI come from the germline V gene. The CDR3 length is 15 residues. The V segment lost 5 bases and the J segment 1 base; nucleotides outside the gene matches: 5. CDR3 nucleotides: TGTGCCAGCTCAGAAACGACAGGGGGGAACACTGAAGCTTTCTTT. Amino acid sequence: CASSETTGGNTEAFF.

The chain recombines TRBV7-2 with TRBJ2-1; a weak D match, TRBD1 (6 bases). The CDR3 covers 14 residues. Deletions cut 5 bases from V and 4 bases from J, with 12 bases between. Germline V gives CDR1 SGHTA, CDR2 FQGNSA. CDR3 nucleotides: TGTGCCAGCAGCCCCCGACAGGCTTACAATGAGCAGTTCTTC. It is translated as CASSPRQAYNEQFF.

As regards this clone: Other nucleotide sequences in the sample specify the same CDR3. V gene TRBV27 combines with J gene TRBJ1-1, with 7 bases identical to TRBD1. V dropped 2 bases and J dropped 4; count of bases not matched to a gene: 4. Germline V gene sequence: CDR1 MNHEY, CDR2 SMNVEV (reference sequence). The CDR3 spans 14 residues. CDR3 coding DNA: TGTGCCAGCAGTTTACAGGGGGGGGTCACTGAAGCTTTCTTT. Translating gives CASSLQGGVTEAFF.

The CDR3 loop is CASSLSGGAAYEQYF. The DNA of the CDR3 is TGTGCCAGCAGTTTATCGGGGGGGGCCGCCTACGAGCAGTACTTC. The J gene is TRBJ2-7, the V gene TRBV28; 8 bases map to TRBD2. V gave up 1 base and J gave up 2 bases; unmatched junction bases: 4. Germline assignment: CDR1 MDHEN and CDR2 SYDVKM. The CDR3 runs to 15 residues.

The chain has TRBV6-5 and TRBJ2-7; TRBD1 is a possible D gene (5 bases). V lost 5 bases, J lost 5 bases, and 13 bases lay in between. This CDR3 region has 13 residues. Looked up from germline, CDR1 is MNHEY and CDR2 is SVGAGI. CDR3 DNA sequence: TGTGCCAGCAGTGATCCGGACATTAACGAGCAGTACTTC. Amino acids: CASSDPDINEQYF.